This T cell receptor beta chain comes out of a study of cytomegalovirus exposure and HLA in healthy donors. Whole-study context: Counted in an early data release were roughly 81 million unique TCRs from HLA-typed donors.

Study-wide results and caveats: Cytomegalovirus-associated status was assigned to some 160 TCR beta chains. For most TCR sequences rarity was the rule, although some public TCRs occurred in many donors. Presence/absence analyses supposed approximately even sequencing depth among donors.

With 60 Vbeta and 13 Jbeta primers, the PCR was carried out. Produced via immunoSEQ multiplex PCR; TCRdb's table is partial and in-frame only. The data contain 95,000 to 150,000 clones, more than 60% of them singletons. CDR1 and CDR2 (germline): SGHDN, FVKESK. CDR3 size: 13 residues. V was cut by 6 bases and J by 5 bases, with 13 bases left in between. This clone was seen a few times. Its matching antigen is unknown. The TCR sequence derives from a woman between 40 and 50 years old in good health and CMV-seropositive. Sequenced input: PBMCs. The chain uses TRBV14 and TRBJ1-2; D unresolved. CDR3 nucleotides: TGTGCCAGCAGTCGAGGGTTTAGATATGGCTACACCTTC. As protein: CASSRGFRYGYTF.